This T cell receptor beta chain was captured by sequencing in a study of cytomegalovirus exposure and HLA in healthy donors. Overall study findings and caveats: Later analysis reportedly placed an Asian-associated ancestry cluster below the roughly 600-donor mean in N-insertions. Most of the CMV-associated TCR beta chains (in a later analysis) appeared to be HLA-restricted. Presence/absence analyses assumed roughly uniform sequencing depth across donors, which may not hold.

The CDR3 is 14 amino acids. Looked up from germline, CDR1 is MNHNS and CDR2 is SASEGT. With 6 bases clipped from V and 3 bases from J, the junction kept 6 bases outside the gene matches. Points on this clone: Its cognate antigen is unknown.

All the people who gave samples were healthy bone marrow donors. It was with 60 Vbeta and 13 Jbeta primers that the PCR ran. Measured with immunoSEQ multiplex PCR; TCRdb has only the in-frame clones, and not every one. Its table lists around 200,000 clones. Sequences were obtained from PBMCs. The chain joins TRBV6-1 to TRBJ1-2; 8 nucleotides match TRBD1. The sequence was collected from a woman aged 30 to 39 in good health and CMV-seropositive. The CDR3 reads CASRVGGQDYGYTF. The CDR3 DNA sequence: TGTGCCAGCAGGGTTGGGGGACAGGACTATGGCTACACCTTC.